The clone carrying this T cell receptor (beta chain) came up many times. Its antigen is as yet unknown. The data stem from a study of regulatory T cells in long-lasting Graves disease. General study findings and limits: With persistent disease, TRBV28, TRBJ1-2 and TRBJ2-5 were the favored segments.

This CDR3 region has 17 residues. V shed 6 bases and J 4 bases; nucleotides not matched to a gene: 12. Germline CDR1 MDHEN, CDR2 SYDVKM. Documented time point: newly diagnosed GD, antithyroid drugs for less than 3 months. PBMC-extracted RNA yielded the TCR library. Combining iRepertoire HTBI primers with Arm-PCR of CDR3 regions, the authors built TCR beta libraries. From the multiplex PCR reads, TCRdb called clonotypes with MiXCR, one entry per CDR3 protein. This table holds just over 600,000 distinct CDR3 sequences, roughly 16% found once. These sequences were also reported in another study, on T cells in Graves' hyperthyroidism and ophthalmopathy. That report adds: Exclusion of patients followed from uncontrolled infection, other autoimmune disease, pregnancy or lactation.

Sample: peripheral blood mononuclear cells (PBMCs), taken at new diagnosis, from a patient treated with antithyroid drugs. This sequence joins TRBV28 and TRBJ2-1; 10 nucleotides align to TRBD2. The TCR was taken from a woman in her twenties or thirties with Graves disease. The CDR3 region has the DNA TGTGCCAGCAGCCCTTTGCTCGCTAGCGGGAGATACAATGAGCAGTTCTTC. Protein sequence: CASSPLLASGRYNEQFF.